This T cell receptor beta chain was sequenced for a study of T cell changes during pregnancy in multiple sclerosis. The CDR3 has 15 residues. Libraries were prepared by immunoSEQ multiplex PCR; TCRdb keeps only in-frame clonotypes and omits some of them. The data contain 45,000 to 75,000 clones, 80% to 95% of them seen just once; the ten biggest clones take up about 0.9%. The sequence derives from a female donor with multiple sclerosis, enrolled in a pregnancy study. The V and J genes are TRBV21-1 and TRBJ1-2. TRBV21-1 is a documented pseudogene. The sequenced sample was peripheral blood, obtained in the first trimester of pregnancy. The CDR3 here is CASSPAGGSNYGYTF. For the CDR3, the DNA is TGTGCCAGCAGTCCGGCGGGGGGGTCTAACTATGGCTACACCTTC.